What follows are 25 T cell receptor beta chains derived from one specimen sequenced in a study of cytomegalovirus exposure and HLA in healthy donors. The PCR used 60 Vbeta and 13 Jbeta primers. Assay used: immunoSEQ multiplex PCR; TCRdb lists only in-frame clones, some missing. The sample consists of just under 250,000 clones, roughly 82% of them appearing once. Sequenced material: PBMCs. The receptors were sampled from a woman between 35 and 50 years old in good health and CMV-seropositive.

The rearrangement links TRBV5-5 to TRBJ1-1, with a possible D match to TRBD1 (6 bases). The germline V gene has CDR1 SGHKS and CDR2 YYEKEE (reference sequence). This CDR3 contains 14 residues. V was trimmed by 0 bases and J by 4 bases, leaving 10 bases between them. The CDR3, as DNA: TGTGCCAGCAGCTTGGTGGGGGCGAGCACTGAAGCTTTCTTT. The encoded protein is CASSLVGASTEAFF.

In nucleotides, the CDR3 is TGCGCCAGCAGCCAAGTTAGTACAGCCGTGAACACTGAAGCTTTCTTT. It encodes CASSQVSTAVNTEAFF. The V call is TRBV4-1, the J call TRBJ1-1; D remains ambiguous. CDR1 and CDR2 from the germline V gene are MGHRA and YSYEKL. Trimming cost V 1 base and J 0 bases, with 12 bases left between them. There are 16 residues in the CDR3.

The chain is built from TRBV6-5 and TRBJ1-1, with no clear D. The CDR3 has 13 residues. Trimming shortened V by 6 bases and J by 5 bases, and 13 bases separated the two germline ends. Germline CDR1 is MNHEY and CDR2 is SVGAGI. The CDR3 region has the DNA TGTGCCAGCAGCCGTCGGGTGAGAACTGAAGCTTTCTTT. Its translation is CASSRRVRTEAFF.

The CDR3 DNA reads TGTGCCAGCAGCCAGACGCTGGCAGGGGGCTTCAATGGCTACACCTTC. It yields the protein CASSQTLAGGFNGYTF. The chain is built from TRBV7-2 and TRBJ1-2; 8 positions match TRBD1. The CDR3 is made up of 16 amino acids. Germline assignment: CDR1 SGHTA and CDR2 FQGNSA. V lost 5 bases, J lost 6 bases, and 14 bases stayed unmatched.

The gene calls are TRBV5-1 and TRBJ2-7; TRBD1 matches at 7 bases. With V trimmed by 2 bases and J by 4 bases, 9 bases remained unmatched. In germline, CDR1 is SGHRS, CDR2 YFSETQ. The CDR3 consists of 15 residues. The CDR3 nucleotides read TGCGCCAGCAGCTTCCTTGGGCAGGGGGTGTACGAGCAGTACTTC. This encodes CASSFLGQGVYEQYF.

The rearrangement uses TRBV9 and TRBJ1-3; 7 bases are a match to TRBD1. The CDR3 is made up of 16 amino acids. From germline, CDR1 is SGDLS and CDR2 YYNGEE. V lost 4 bases, J lost 1 base, and 8 bases stayed unmatched. CDR3 region: CASSFGTAGSGNTIYF. The CDR3 coding sequence is TGTGCCAGCAGCTTCGGGACAGCGGGTTCTGGAAACACCATATATTTT.

This chain joins TRBV6-5 and TRBJ2-7; tentative D call: TRBD2 (7 bases). The CDR3 has 14 residues. CDR1 and CDR2 from the germline V gene are MNHEY and SVGAGI. Trimming removed 2 bases from V and 7 bases from J, with 15 bases in between. The CDR3 sequence: CASSYRGGSGEQYF. The CDR3 DNA reads as TGTGCCAGCAGTTACAGGGGGGGTTCGGGGGAGCAGTACTTC.

The chain has TRBV19 and TRBJ1-1; tentatively, D is TRBD1 (6 bases). Germline lookup yields CDR1 LNHDA and CDR2 SQIVND (reference sequence). Trimming stripped 7 bases from V and 4 bases from J, with 22 bases between. The CDR3 has 16 residues. CDR3 sequence reads: CASTLGGRRGGTEAFF. CDR3 in DNA: TGTGCCAGTACCCTGGGGGGGAGGCGAGGGGGCACTGAAGCTTTCTTT. The variable domain in full, with the rest retrieved from reference TRBV19 and TRBJ1-1, is DGGITQSPKYLFRKEGQNVTLSCEQNLNHDAMYWYRQDPGQGLRLIYYSQIVNDFQKGDIAEGYSVSREKKESFPLTVTSAQKNPTAFYLCASTLGGRRGGTEAFFGQGTRLTVV.

The rearrangement links TRBV19 to TRBJ1-5; no definite D call. Germline CDR1 and CDR2: LNHDA and SQIVND (reference sequence). V was shortened by 3 bases and J by 0 bases, with 9 bases between the two germline ends. This CDR3 comprises 15 residues. CDR3 in DNA: TGTGCCAGTAGTATCATGAGAAATAGCAATCAGCCCCAGCATTTT. Protein product: CASSIMRNSNQPQHF.

This clone was picked up a small number of times. The V and J genes are TRBV27 and TRBJ1-1, with D perhaps TRBD1 (5 bases). The V gene lost 8 bases and the J gene lost 8 bases, with 18 bases spanning the gap. Germline V gene lookup returns CDR1 MNHEY and CDR2 SMNVEV (reference sequence). The length of the CDR3 is 13 residues. The CDR3 region is CASRRQGGGEAFF. The CDR3 DNA is TGTGCCAGCCGCAGGCAGGGCGGCGGAGAAGCTTTCTTT.

This sequence joins TRBV5-4 and TRBJ1-1; the D gene is possibly TRBD1 (5 bases). Germline CDR1 SGHNT, CDR2 YYREEE (reference sequence). The CDR3 runs 15 residues. V lost 0 bases and J lost 7, with 16 bases in between. CDR3 residues: CASSLGLRGRYEAFF. For the CDR3, the DNA is TGTGCCAGCAGCTTGGGCCTTCGGGGGAGGTATGAAGCTTTCTTT.

The chain is built from TRBV7-9 and TRBJ2-5; weak D call: TRBD2 (7 bases). CDR1 SEHNR and CDR2 FQNEAQ come from the germline V gene (reference sequence). This CDR3 is 14 amino acids long. V was pared by 5 bases and J by 5 bases, with 15 bases between. DNA for the CDR3: TGTGCCAGCAGCAAAGGAAGGGGGGGTGAGACCCAGTACTTC. Its protein product is CASSKGRGGETQYF.

This clone turned up a few times. This rearrangement joins TRBV10-1 to TRBJ1-1; the D gene is possibly TRBD1 (5 bases). CDR3 length: 15 residues. Germline lookup yields CDR1 WNHNN and CDR2 SYGVQD (reference sequence). The ends were cut back, 4 bases at V and 0 bases at J, with 12 bases in the middle. This CDR3 reads CASSGCWGMNTEAFF. In DNA form, the CDR3 reads TGCGCCAGCAGTGGATGTTGGGGCATGAACACTGAAGCTTTCTTT.

This chain uses TRBV9 with TRBJ2-7; 7 nucleotides match TRBD1. The CDR3 runs to 14 residues. The ends lost 4 bases at V and 2 bases at J; junction bases unmatched: 6. The germline V gene has CDR1 SGDLS and CDR2 YYNGEE. The CDR3 DNA is TGTGCCAGCAGCCCCAGGGACAGCCCCTACGAGCAGTACTTC. It codes for CASSPRDSPYEQYF. Together with reference TRBV9 and TRBJ2-7, the CDR3 gives the full variable domain: DSGVTQTPKHLITATGQRVTLRCSPRSGDLSVYWYQQSLDQGLQFLIQYYNGEERAKGNILERFSAQQFPDLHSELNLSSLELGDSALYFCASSPRDSPYEQYFGPGTRLTVT.

The chain recombines TRBV10-3 with TRBJ1-1; D gene uncertain. The CDR3 covers 16 residues. The V and J ends lost 1 base and 4 bases respectively, with 16 bases between them. Germline CDR1 is ENHRY and CDR2 is SYGVKD. The CDR3 here is CAISELEGHMGTEAFF. The CDR3 DNA reads as TGTGCCATCAGTGAGTTGGAGGGTCACATGGGCACTGAAGCTTTCTTT.

The rearrangement joins TRBV9 to TRBJ1-1; a weak D match, TRBD1 (6 bases). The CDR3 totals 14 residues. CDR1 and CDR2 (germline): SGDLS, YYNGEE. V lost 3 bases to trimming and J lost 1 base, with 10 bases between them. The CDR3, as DNA: TGTGCCAGCAGCGGTTCCAGGGGGAACACTGAAGCTTTCTTT. Residues: CASSGSRGNTEAFF.

This clone was observed a handful of times. The chain uses TRBV6-5 and TRBJ1-2; TRBD1 aligns across 7 bases. The CDR3 has 12 residues. With V trimmed by 6 bases and J by 8 bases, 6 bases remained unmatched. The germline V gene encodes CDR1 MNHEY and CDR2 SVGAGI. The CDR3 loop is CASSWDSVGYTF. The CDR3 DNA reads TGTGCCAGCAGCTGGGACAGTGTGGGCTACACCTTC.

The chain carries TRBV9 and TRBJ2-5, with TRBD2 identical over 15 bases. The CDR3 runs 18 residues. Germline CDR1 is SGDLS and CDR2 is YYNGEE. After removal of 0 bases from V and 5 bases from J, the junction contained 8 bases not matched to a gene. This CDR3 is CASSVGSQGLAGGETQYF. The CDR3 coding sequence is TGTGCCAGCAGCGTAGGTAGTCAAGGACTAGCGGGGGGGGAGACCCAGTACTTC.

CDR3 region: CASSIQWTVGTQYF. CDR3 DNA: TGTGCCAGTAGTATCCAATGGACAGTGGGGACCCAGTACTTC. The rearrangement joins TRBV19 to TRBJ2-5; the D gene is possibly TRBD1 (6 bases). This CDR3 is built from 14 residues. Trimming removed 3 bases from V and 7 bases from J, with 15 bases in between. Looked up from germline, CDR1 is LNHDA and CDR2 is SQIVND (reference sequence).

The chain links TRBV4-3 to TRBJ1-2; 9 bases match TRBD1. The CDR3 totals 16 residues. Germline lookup yields CDR1 LGHNA and CDR2 YSLEER. V trimming: 2 bases; J trimming: 4 bases; junction bases outside the gene matches: 8. The CDR3 loop reads CASSQSWVDRGYGYTF. Here the CDR3 DNA reads TGCGCCAGCAGCCAATCATGGGTGGACAGGGGCTATGGCTACACCTTC.

The V gene is TRBV7-2, the J gene TRBJ1-1, with D unresolved. V gave up 0 bases and J gave up 0 bases, with 11 bases separating them. CDR1 is SGHTA, CDR2 FQGNSA, per germline. The CDR3 sequence is 16 residues long. The CDR3 is CASSLASGRMNTEAFF. CDR3 DNA: TGTGCCAGCAGCTTAGCTTCTGGCAGGATGAACACTGAAGCTTTCTTT.

This chain connects TRBV28 to TRBJ1-1; D is perhaps TRBD1 (5 bases). V lost 2 bases and J lost 1, with 11 bases in between. CDR3 length equals 15 residues. Germline CDR1 is MDHEN and CDR2 is SYDVKM. In nucleotides, the CDR3 is TGTGCCAGCAGTTTACTGGTGGGGGGGAACACTGAAGCTTTCTTT. Its protein is CASSLLVGGNTEAFF. Looking up the rest from reference TRBV28 and TRBJ1-1 gives the full variable domain: DVKVTQSSRYLVKRTGEKVFLECVQDMDHENMFWYRQDPGLGLRLIYFSYDVKMKEKGDIPEGYSVSREKKERFSLILESASTNQTSMYLCASSLLVGGNTEAFFGQGTRLTVV.

The chain has TRBV6-5 and TRBJ1-3; perhaps TRBD1 as D (5 bases). The CDR3 has 13 amino acids. Trimming removed 4 bases at V and 3 bases at J, with 7 bases between. The germline CDR1 and CDR2 sequences are MNHEY and SVGAGI. The CDR3 coding sequence is TGTGCCAGCAGTTCAGGGCTTGGAAACACCATATATTTT. This encodes CASSSGLGNTIYF.

The chain uses TRBV4-3 and TRBJ2-1; D gene uncertain. This CDR3 contains 13 residues. CDR1 LGHNA and CDR2 YSLEER come from the germline V gene. V dropped 4 bases and J dropped 4 bases, with 8 bases sitting between them. CDR3 loop: CASSLSTYNEQFF. The DNA of the CDR3 is TGCGCCAGCAGCCTAAGCACGTACAATGAGCAGTTCTTC.

The J gene is TRBJ1-4, the V gene TRBV7-6; D unclear. CDR1 is SGHVS and CDR2 is FNYEAQ in the germline V gene. V gave up 5 bases and J gave up 0 bases, with 13 bases separating them. CDR3 length equals 16 residues. This chain's CDR3 is CASSPWRVATNEKLFF. The CDR3, as DNA: TGTGCCAGCAGCCCATGGAGGGTTGCAACTAATGAAAAACTGTTTTTT.